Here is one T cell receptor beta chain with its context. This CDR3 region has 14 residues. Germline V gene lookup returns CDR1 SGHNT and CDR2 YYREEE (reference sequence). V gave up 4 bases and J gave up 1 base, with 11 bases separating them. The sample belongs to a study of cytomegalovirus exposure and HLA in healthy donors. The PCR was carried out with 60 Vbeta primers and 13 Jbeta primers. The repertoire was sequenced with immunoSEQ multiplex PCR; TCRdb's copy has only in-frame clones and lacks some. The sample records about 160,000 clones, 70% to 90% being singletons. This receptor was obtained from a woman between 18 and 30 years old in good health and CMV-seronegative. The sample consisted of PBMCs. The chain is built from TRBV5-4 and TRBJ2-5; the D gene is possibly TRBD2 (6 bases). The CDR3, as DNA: TGTGCCAGCAGCCCAATGGGGGGCCAAGAGACCCAGTACTTC. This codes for CASSPMGGQETQYF.